This is a list of T cell receptor beta chains from one sample in a study of OX40 agonist ivuxolimab in advanced cancers. Using immunoSEQ multiplex PCR, the repertoire was profiled, and TCRdb retains in-frame clones only, with some absent. The data show roughly 10,000 clones, roughly 80% seen once. The sample consisted of CD4+ or CD8+ T cells sorted from blood, taken in a trial of the OX40 agonist ivuxolimab. The receptors come from an adult with an advanced solid tumor such as melanoma, head and neck, liver or kidney cancer. CDR3s include the opening cysteine and the closing phenylalanine or tryptophan. D genes are given only for firm matches. Size tells how often a clone was seen (once, few, many) or the class of an expanded clone, and some rows leave it out.

V gene,clone size,CDR3 length,D gene,J gene,CDR3 DNA,CDR3 protein
TRBV30,-,12,-,TRBJ1-1,TGTGCCTGGGGCACTTTGAACACTGAAGCTTTCTTT,CAWGTLNTEAFF
TRBV5-1,-,13,-,TRBJ2-7,TGCGCCAGCAGCTTGGCTGCCGATTACGAGCAGTACTTC,CASSLAADYEQYF
TRBV7-8,-,16,TRBD1,TRBJ2-2,TGTGCCAGCAGCTTATCCTGGACAGGGAGCACCGGGGAGCTGTTTTTT,CASSLSWTGSTGELFF
TRBV15,-,14,TRBD1,TRBJ2-7,TGTGCCACCAGCAAGGACAGGGAGTCCTACGAGCAGTACTTC,CATSKDRESYEQYF
TRBV28,once,15,-,TRBJ1-5,TGTGCCTCAGATTTCGGACACCTATTCAATCAGCCCCAGCATTTT,CASDFGHLFNQPQHF
TRBV28,-,13,-,TRBJ1-5,TGTGCCAGCCGGCGTATGGGGGGCCAGCCCCAGCATTTT,CASRRMGGQPQHF
TRBV7-2,-,16,TRBD1,TRBJ1-1,TGTGCCAGCAGCTGGACAGGGGGCGGAATGAACACTGAAGCTTTCTTT,CASSWTGGGMNTEAFF
TRBV19,-,16,TRBD1,TRBJ2-3,TGTGCCAGTAGTCATAGGACAGGACCTAGCACAGATACGCAGTATTTT,CASSHRTGPSTDTQYF
TRBV6-6,once,15,-,TRBJ2-3,TGTGCCAGCAGTTACTTCCAGACTTGGACAGATACGCAGTATTTT,CASSYFQTWTDTQYF
TRBV5-3,-,17,TRBD2,TRBJ2-5,TGTGCCAGAAACCCCTCGCCCCGGACTAGCCCCGGGGAGACCCAGTACTTC,CARNPSPRTSPGETQYF
TRBV4-3,-,14,-,TRBJ1-1,TGCGCCAGCAGCACAAGGACAGAAAACACTGAAGCTTTCTTT,CASSTRTENTEAFF
TRBV5-1,-,18,TRBD2,TRBJ2-2,TGCGCCAGCAGCACGACGGGACTAGCGGGGGCGAACACCGGGGAGCTGTTTTTT,CASSTTGLAGANTGELFF
TRBV7-6,-,14,-,TRBJ2-1,TGTGCCAGCAGCCTGGGCGGGATTTACAATGAGCAGTTCTTC,CASSLGGIYNEQFF
TRBV27,-,14,-,TRBJ1-2,TGTGCCAGCGCCACCGGACGGACCGCCTATGGCTACACCTTC,CASATGRTAYGYTF
TRBV11-2,large,14,-,TRBJ1-2,TGTGCCAGCAGCTTAGAGGAGTCAGGGGATGGCTACACCTTC,CASSLEESGDGYTF
TRBV14,medium-sized,12,-,TRBJ1-6,TGTGCCAGCAGCTGGGGGAATTCACCCCTCCACTTT,CASSWGNSPLHF
TRBV25-1,few,16,TRBD1,TRBJ2-6,TGTGCCAGCAGTCTGTTGACAGGGCCTGGGGCCAACGTCCTGACTTTC,CASSLLTGPGANVLTF
TRBV7-3,-,14,-,TRBJ2-2,TGTGCCAGCAGCTTAAAAGGACGCACCGGGGAGCTGTTTTTT,CASSLKGRTGELFF
TRBV6-5,few,15,-,TRBJ2-1,TGTGCCAGCAGTGACTCCGGGGTACCCCCCGATGAGCAGTTCTTC,CASSDSGVPPDEQFF
TRBV5-6,-,16,-,TRBJ2-3,TGTGCCAGCAGCTTCTCACCGGGTCCACGCACAGATACGCAGTATTTT,CASSFSPGPRTDTQYF
TRBV28,-,13,TRBD2,TRBJ2-1,TGTGCCACGCGGACTAGCGGGGACAATGAGCAGTTCTTC,CATRTSGDNEQFF
TRBV14,-,11,-,TRBJ2-7,TGTGCCAGCAGCCACAGCATGGAGCAGTACTTC,CASSHSMEQYF
TRBV7-9,-,16,-,TRBJ1-4,TGTGCCAGCAGCTTAGCGTCGACAGGTCGGGACGAAAAACTGTTTTTT,CASSLASTGRDEKLFF
TRBV27,-,14,TRBD1,TRBJ2-7,TGTGCCAGCAGTTTGGGACAGGGAGGGTACGAGCAGTACTTC,CASSLGQGGYEQYF
TRBV7-9,few,16,TRBD1,TRBJ1-5,TGTGCCAGCAGCGGATTGGGACAGGGGGCCCGGCAGCCCCAGCATTTT,CASSGLGQGARQPQHF
TRBV4-1,-,15,-,TRBJ2-1,TGCGCCAGCAGCCAAGAGATGGATCTAAGCAGTGAGCAGTTCTTC,CASSQEMDLSSEQFF
TRBV5-4,few,15,TRBD2,TRBJ2-7,TGTGCCAGCAGCTTGGACGGCGGGAGCTCCTACGAGCAGTACTTC,CASSLDGGSSYEQYF
TRBV11-1,-,13,-,TRBJ2-4,TGTGCCAGCAGCTTCCCAGGGGAAAACATTCAGTACTTC,CASSFPGENIQYF
TRBV7-3,-,18,TRBD2,TRBJ2-1,TGTGCCAGCAGCTTAGAGGGCGGCGGGAGGGCCGACTACAATGAGCAGTTCTTC,CASSLEGGGRADYNEQFF
TRBV7-9,-,16,-,TRBJ1-1,TGTGCCAGCAGCTTAGTTGCCGGCGGGGGTAACACTGAAGCTTTCTTT,CASSLVAGGGNTEAFF
TRBV5-6,-,13,-,TRBJ2-6,TGTGCCAGCAGCAGTCCTGGGGCCAACGTCCTGACTTTC,CASSSPGANVLTF
TRBV28,-,14,-,TRBJ1-1,TGTGCCAGCAGTTTATCCGGGGTAAGCACTGAAGCTTTCTTT,CASSLSGVSTEAFF
TRBV14,medium-sized,18,-,TRBJ1-2,TGTGCCAGCAGCCAAGATTCTGTTTGGGACACAACTAACTATGGCTACACCTTC,CASSQDSVWDTTNYGYTF
TRBV6-1,-,15,-,TRBJ1-2,TGTGCCAGCGCTTGGGCAGGACCAGCTAACTATGGCTACACCTTC,CASAWAGPANYGYTF
TRBV7-9,-,15,TRBD2,TRBJ2-3,TGTGCCAGCAGCTTCCTCCAGCGGGAGACAGATACGCAGTATTTT,CASSFLQRETDTQYF
TRBV7-8,few,14,TRBD2,TRBJ2-2,TGTGCCAGCAGCCGGGGGGGAGGGGCATCCGAGCTGTTTTTT,CASSRGGGASELFF
TRBV27,-,15,-,TRBJ2-1,TGTGCCAGCAGTTTATCGTACAGCCCAGGGAATGAGCAGTTCTTC,CASSLSYSPGNEQFF
TRBV9,-,16,-,TRBJ2-3,TGTGCCAGCAGCGTGTTGGAGCAGAGTTTAACAGATACGCAGTATTTT,CASSVLEQSLTDTQYF
TRBV5-6,-,11,-,TRBJ1-1,TGTGCCAGCAGCTCCGTGAGTGAAGCTTTCTTT,CASSSVSEAFF
TRBV6-6,-,15,-,TRBJ2-1,TGTGCCAGCCTCCCCGAGGGGGGCCCTCCGAATGAGCAGTTCTTC,CASLPEGGPPNEQFF
TRBV5-1,-,15,TRBD2,TRBJ2-1,TGCGCCAGCAGCGACATCTGGGCGGGGGGCAATGAGCAGTTCTTC,CASSDIWAGGNEQFF
TRBV7-2,-,15,-,TRBJ2-2,TGTGCCAGCAGCTTAAGGGGGGGCGACACCGGGGAGCTGTTTTTT,CASSLRGGDTGELFF
TRBV9,-,15,-,TRBJ2-1,TGTGCCAGCAGCGTATGGGGGACTCCGACAAATGAGCAGTTCTTC,CASSVWGTPTNEQFF
TRBV29-1,once,14,-,TRBJ2-7,TGCAGCGTCCGATATGAGCCTCCAATTTACGAGCAGTACTTC,CSVRYEPPIYEQYF